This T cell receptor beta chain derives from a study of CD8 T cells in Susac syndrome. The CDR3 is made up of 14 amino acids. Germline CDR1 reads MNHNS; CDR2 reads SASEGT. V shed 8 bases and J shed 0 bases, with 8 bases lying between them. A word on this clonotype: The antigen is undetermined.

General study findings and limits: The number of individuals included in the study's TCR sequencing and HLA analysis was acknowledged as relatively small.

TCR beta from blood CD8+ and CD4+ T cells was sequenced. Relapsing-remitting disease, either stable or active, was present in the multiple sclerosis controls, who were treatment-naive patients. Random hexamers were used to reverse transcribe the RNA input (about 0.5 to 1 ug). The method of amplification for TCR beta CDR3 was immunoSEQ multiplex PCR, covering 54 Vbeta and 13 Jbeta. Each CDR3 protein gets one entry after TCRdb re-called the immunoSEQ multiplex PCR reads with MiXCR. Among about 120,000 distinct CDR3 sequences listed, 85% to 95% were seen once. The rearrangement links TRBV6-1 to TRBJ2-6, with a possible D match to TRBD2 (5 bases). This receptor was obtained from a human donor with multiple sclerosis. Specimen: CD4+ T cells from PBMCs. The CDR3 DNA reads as TGTGCCAGCCGGGAAGGCTCTGGGGCCAACGTCCTGACTTTC. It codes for CASREGSGANVLTF.